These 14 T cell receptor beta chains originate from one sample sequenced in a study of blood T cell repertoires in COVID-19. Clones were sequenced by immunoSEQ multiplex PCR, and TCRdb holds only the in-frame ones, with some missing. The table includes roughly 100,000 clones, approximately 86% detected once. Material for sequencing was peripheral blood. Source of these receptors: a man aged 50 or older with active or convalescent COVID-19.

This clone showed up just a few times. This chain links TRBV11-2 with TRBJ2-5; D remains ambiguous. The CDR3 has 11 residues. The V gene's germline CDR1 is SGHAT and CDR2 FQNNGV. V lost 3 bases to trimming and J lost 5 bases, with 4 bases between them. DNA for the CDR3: TGTGCCAGCAGCTTTGAGGAGACCCAGTACTTC. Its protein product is CASSFEETQYF.

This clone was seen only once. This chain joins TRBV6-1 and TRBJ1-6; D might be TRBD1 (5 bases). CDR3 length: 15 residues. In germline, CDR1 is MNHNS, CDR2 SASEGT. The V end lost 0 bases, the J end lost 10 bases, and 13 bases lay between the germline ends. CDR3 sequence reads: CASSEARQGRSPLHF. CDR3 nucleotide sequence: TGTGCCAGCAGTGAAGCTCGGCAGGGTCGATCACCCCTCCACTTT.

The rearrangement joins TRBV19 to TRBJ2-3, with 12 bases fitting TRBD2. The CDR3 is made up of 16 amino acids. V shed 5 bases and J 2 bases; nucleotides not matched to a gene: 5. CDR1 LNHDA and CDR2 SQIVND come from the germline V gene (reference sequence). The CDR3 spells CASSPRTSGITDTQYF. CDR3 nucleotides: TGTGCCAGTAGTCCCAGGACTAGCGGGATCACAGATACGCAGTATTTT. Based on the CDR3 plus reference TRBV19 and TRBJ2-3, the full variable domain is DGGITQSPKYLFRKEGQNVTLSCEQNLNHDAMYWYRQDPGQGLRLIYYSQIVNDFQKGDIAEGYSVSREKKESFPLTVTSAQKNPTAFYLCASSPRTSGITDTQYFGPGTRLTVL.

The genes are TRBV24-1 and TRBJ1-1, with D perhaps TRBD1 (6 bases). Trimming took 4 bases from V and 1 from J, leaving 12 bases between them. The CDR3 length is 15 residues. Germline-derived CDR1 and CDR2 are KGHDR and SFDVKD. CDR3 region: CATSDRRGQNTEAFF. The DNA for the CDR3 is TGTGCCACCAGTGACCGCAGGGGTCAGAACACTGAAGCTTTCTTT.

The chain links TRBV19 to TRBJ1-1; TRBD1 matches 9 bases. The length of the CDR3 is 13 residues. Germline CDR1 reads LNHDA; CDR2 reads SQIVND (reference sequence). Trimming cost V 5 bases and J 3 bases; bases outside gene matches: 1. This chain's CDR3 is CASSRQGDTEAFF. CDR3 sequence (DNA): TGTGCCAGTAGTCGACAGGGGGACACTGAAGCTTTCTTT.

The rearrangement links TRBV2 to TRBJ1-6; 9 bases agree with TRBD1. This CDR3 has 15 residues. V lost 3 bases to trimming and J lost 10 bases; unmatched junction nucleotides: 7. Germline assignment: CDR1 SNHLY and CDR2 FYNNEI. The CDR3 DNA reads TGTGCCAGCAGTGACAAGGGACAGGGACAATCACCCCTCCACTTT. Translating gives CASSDKGQGQSPLHF.

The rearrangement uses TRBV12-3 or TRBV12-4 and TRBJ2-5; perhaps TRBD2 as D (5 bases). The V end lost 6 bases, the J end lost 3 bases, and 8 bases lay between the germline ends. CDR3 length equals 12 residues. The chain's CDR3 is CASRAEEETQYF. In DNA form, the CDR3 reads TGTGCCAGCAGGGCGGAGGAAGAGACCCAGTACTTC.

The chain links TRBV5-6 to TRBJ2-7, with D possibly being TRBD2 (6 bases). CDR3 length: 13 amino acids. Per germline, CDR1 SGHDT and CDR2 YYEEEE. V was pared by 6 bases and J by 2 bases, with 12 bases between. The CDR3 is CASTGWGAYEQYF. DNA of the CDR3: TGTGCCAGCACCGGTTGGGGGGCCTACGAGCAGTACTTC. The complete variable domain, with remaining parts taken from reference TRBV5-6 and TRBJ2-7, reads DAGVTQSPTHLIKTRGQQVTLRCSPKSGHDTVSWYQQALGQGPQFIFQYYEEEERQRGNFPDRFSGHQFPNYSSELNVNALLLGDSALYLCASTGWGAYEQYFGPGTRLTVT.

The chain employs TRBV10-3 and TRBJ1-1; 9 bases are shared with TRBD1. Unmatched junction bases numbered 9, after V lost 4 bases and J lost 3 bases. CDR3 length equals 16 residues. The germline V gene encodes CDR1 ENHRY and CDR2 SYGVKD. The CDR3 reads CAISVDRGLFDTEAFF. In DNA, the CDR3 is TGTGCCATCAGTGTCGACAGGGGGTTGTTTGACACTGAAGCTTTCTTT.

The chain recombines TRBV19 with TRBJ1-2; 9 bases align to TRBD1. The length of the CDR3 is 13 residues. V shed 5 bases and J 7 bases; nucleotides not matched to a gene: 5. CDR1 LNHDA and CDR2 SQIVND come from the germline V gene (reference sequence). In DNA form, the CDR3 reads TGTGCCAGTAGTTTACAGGGGGCGCTTGGCTACACCTTC. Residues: CASSLQGALGYTF. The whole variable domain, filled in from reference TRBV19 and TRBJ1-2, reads DGGITQSPKYLFRKEGQNVTLSCEQNLNHDAMYWYRQDPGQGLRLIYYSQIVNDFQKGDIAEGYSVSREKKESFPLTVTSAQKNPTAFYLCASSLQGALGYTFGSGTRLTVV.

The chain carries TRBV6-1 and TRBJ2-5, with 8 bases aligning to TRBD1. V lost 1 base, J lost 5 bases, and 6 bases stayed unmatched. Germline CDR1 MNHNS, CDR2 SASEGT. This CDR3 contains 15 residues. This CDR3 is CASSEGVAGGETQYF. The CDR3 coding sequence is TGTGCCAGCAGTGAAGGAGTTGCAGGGGGCGAGACCCAGTACTTC.

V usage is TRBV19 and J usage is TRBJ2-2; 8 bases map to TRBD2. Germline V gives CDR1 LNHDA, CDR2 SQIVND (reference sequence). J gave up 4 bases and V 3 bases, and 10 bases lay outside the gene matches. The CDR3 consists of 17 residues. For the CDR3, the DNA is TGTGCCAGTAGTATGGCCCTGGGAGCGGGGGCCACCGGGGAGCTGTTTTTT. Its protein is CASSMALGAGATGELFF.

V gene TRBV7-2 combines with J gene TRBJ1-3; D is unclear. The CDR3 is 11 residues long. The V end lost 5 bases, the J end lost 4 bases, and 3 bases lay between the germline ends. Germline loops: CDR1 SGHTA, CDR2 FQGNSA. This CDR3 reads CASSRGNTIYF. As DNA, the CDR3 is TGTGCCAGCAGCCGGGGAAACACCATATATTTT.

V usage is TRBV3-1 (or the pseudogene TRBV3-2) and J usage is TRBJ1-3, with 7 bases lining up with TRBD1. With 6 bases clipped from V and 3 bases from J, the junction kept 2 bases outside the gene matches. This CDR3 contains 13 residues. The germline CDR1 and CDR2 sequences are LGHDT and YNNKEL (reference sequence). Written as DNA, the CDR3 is TGTGCCAGCAGGCAGGGGGGTGGAAACACCATATATTTT. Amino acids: CASRQGGGNTIYF.